The clone carrying this T cell receptor beta chain was seen ten or more times. Its antigen remains unknown. The data were taken from a study of early T cells in non-severe SARS-CoV-2 infection. Turning to the study itself: The chains were unpaired, and the sequenced material was bulk RNA from unsorted whole blood.

Unique molecular identifiers tagged individual cDNA molecules. TCRdb itself ran the 5' RACE reads through MiXCR, one entry per CDR3 protein. The sample comprises about 64,000 distinct CDR3 sequences, more than 15% of which are singletons, and over 8% rests with the top ten. Study-wide points: VDJdb matches were skewed toward anti-spike CD8 T cell responses.

This CDR3 has 15 amino acids. Germline values: CDR1 MNHNY, CDR2 SVGAGI (reference sequence). Trimming took off 2 bases at V and 3 bases at J, with 12 bases between the two ends. The material sequenced was whole blood, taken at baseline. The TCR sequence derives from an adult who was a healthcare worker with PCR-confirmed SARS-CoV-2 infection or an uninfected control (not recorded which). V is TRBV6-6 and J is TRBJ2-3, with no clear D. The DNA of the CDR3 is TGTGCCAGCAGTTACCGGACGGGCACAACAGATACGCAGTATTTT. Its protein product is CASSYRTGTTDTQYF.